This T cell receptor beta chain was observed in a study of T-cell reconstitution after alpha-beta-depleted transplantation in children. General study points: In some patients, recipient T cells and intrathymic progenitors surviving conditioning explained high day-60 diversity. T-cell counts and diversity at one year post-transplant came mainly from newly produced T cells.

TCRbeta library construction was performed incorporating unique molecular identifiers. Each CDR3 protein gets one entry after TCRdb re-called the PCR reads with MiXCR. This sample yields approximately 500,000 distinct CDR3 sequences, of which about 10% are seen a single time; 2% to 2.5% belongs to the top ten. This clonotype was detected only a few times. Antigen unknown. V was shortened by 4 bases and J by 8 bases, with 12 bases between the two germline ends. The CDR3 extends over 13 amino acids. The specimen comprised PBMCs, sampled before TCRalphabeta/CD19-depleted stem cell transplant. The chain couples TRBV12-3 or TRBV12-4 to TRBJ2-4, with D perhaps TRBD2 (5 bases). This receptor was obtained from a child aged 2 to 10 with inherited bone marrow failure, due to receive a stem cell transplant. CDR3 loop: CASSSRPGDIQYF. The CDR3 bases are TGTGCCAGCAGTTCTCGTCCCGGGGACATTCAGTACTTC.